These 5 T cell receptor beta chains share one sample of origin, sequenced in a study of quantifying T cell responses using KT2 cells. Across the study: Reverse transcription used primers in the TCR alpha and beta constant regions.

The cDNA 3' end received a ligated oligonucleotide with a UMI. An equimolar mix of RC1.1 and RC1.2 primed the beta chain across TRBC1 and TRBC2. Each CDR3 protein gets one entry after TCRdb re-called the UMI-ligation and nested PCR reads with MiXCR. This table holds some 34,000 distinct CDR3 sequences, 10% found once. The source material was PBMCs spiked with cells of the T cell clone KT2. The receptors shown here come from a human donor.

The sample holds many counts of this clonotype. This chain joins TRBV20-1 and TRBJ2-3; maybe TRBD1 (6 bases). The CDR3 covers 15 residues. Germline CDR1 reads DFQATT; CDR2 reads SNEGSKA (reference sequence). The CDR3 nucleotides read TGCAGCTACCTAAGGACAGAGGAGTACACAGATACGCAGTATTTT. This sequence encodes CSYLRTEEYTDTQYF.

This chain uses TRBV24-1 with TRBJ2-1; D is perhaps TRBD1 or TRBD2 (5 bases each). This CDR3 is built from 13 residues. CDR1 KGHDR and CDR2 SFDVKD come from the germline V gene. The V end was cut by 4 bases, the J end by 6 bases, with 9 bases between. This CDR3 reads CATSDPGTNEQFF. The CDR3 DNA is TGTGCCACCAGTGACCCAGGGACCAATGAGCAGTTCTTC.

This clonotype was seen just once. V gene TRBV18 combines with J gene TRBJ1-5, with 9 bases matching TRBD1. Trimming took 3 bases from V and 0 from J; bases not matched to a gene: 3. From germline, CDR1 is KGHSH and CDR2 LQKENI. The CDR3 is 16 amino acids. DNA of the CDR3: TGTGCCAGCTCACCGCCGGGACAGGGTAGCAATCAGCCCCAGCATTTT. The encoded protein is CASSPPGQGSNQPQHF.

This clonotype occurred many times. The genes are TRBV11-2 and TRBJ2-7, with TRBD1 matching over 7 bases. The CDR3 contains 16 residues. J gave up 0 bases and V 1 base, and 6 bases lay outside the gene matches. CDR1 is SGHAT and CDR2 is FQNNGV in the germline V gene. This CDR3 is CASSLGSGQSSYEQYF. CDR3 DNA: TGTGCCAGCAGCTTAGGATCGGGACAGAGCTCCTACGAGCAGTACTTC.

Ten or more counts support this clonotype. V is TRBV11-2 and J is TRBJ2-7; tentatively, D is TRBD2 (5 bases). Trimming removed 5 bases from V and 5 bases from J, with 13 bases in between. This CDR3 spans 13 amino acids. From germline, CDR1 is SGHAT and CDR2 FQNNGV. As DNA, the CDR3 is TGTGCCAGCAGCCCGGCTACGAGGGACGAGCAGTACTTC. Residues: CASSPATRDEQYF.